This T cell receptor (beta chain) is drawn from a study of T cell repertoires in cytomegalovirus infection (dated 2019 in TCRdb). As for the study more broadly: Alongside well-studied HLA-B-restricted epitopes, the peptide stimulations were aimed at recently identified HLA-C-restricted CMV epitopes, whose presentation resists viral immunomodulation. Donor HLA type was relevant to the analysis, because carriage of CMV infection together with the matching HLA type was indicated by public TCR beta signatures. Broad study findings and their caveats: In both this cohort and an independent roughly 400-donor cohort, the cumulative frequency of public TCR beta family members distinguished carriers of CMV infection plus the relevant HLA type. In the ex vivo response, HLA-C-restricted CMV-specific TCR beta clonotypes were dominant, and in two of eight donors the single most frequent clonotype came from this HLA-C-restricted group.

This specimen's treatment or condition label, per the study, means: in vitro stimulation with specific CMV peptide epitopes to enrich CMV-specific T cells. From its cysteine to its phenylalanine, the CDR3 spans 14 amino acids. Left in the record is the CDR3 DNA by itself, 42 bases read in frame from the first base. The V end gives up 3 bases and the J end 10 bases, leaving 11 bases in the junction not matched to a gene. The germline V gene supplies CDR1 SGDLS and CDR2 YYNGEE. Concerning this clonotype itself: There is no known antigen for this receptor. It has no much larger one-base neighbor in the sample; base qualities were not kept.

Sequenced on an Illumina HiSeq 1500. TCRdb redid the processing of the public reads, applying fastp at Q25 and MiXCR, and retained in-frame beta chains. Entries that share a CDR3 protein sequence are merged under the most common genes and DNA. The sample yields 700,000 to 850,000 distinct CDR3 sequences; less than 35% were counted once. The ten largest clones represent 9.5% to 15% of the sample. The TCR was taken from a human donor in good health (CMV status not recorded). Some clones in this sample may be carry-over from other donors' samples. The chain is assembled from TRBV9 and TRBJ1-1, with TRBD1 identical over 8 junction bases. Sequencing was performed on cultured CD8+ T cells from PBMCs, taken from culture after CMV antigen stimulation. The CDR3 reads CASSAQGAPNGAFF. The nucleotide sequence is TGTGCCAGCAGCGCCCAGGGGGCGCCGAACGGAGCTTTCTTT.